The 23 T cell receptor beta chains below all came from one sample that was sequenced in a study of blood T cell repertoires in COVID-19. TCRdb keeps only in-frame clones here, not all; method: immunoSEQ multiplex PCR. The sample consists of tens of thousands of clones, approximately 80% of them appearing once. What was sequenced was peripheral blood. These receptors were collected from a man aged 60 to 69 with acute or convalescent COVID-19.

The chain recombines TRBV28 with TRBJ1-2; weak D call: TRBD1 (6 bases). The germline gives CDR1 MDHEN, CDR2 SYDVKM. V lost 5 bases and J lost 8, with 18 bases in between. CDR3 length: 14 amino acids. CDR3 region: CASSARDRPSGYTF. DNA for the CDR3: TGTGCCAGCAGTGCGAGAGACAGGCCCTCCGGCTACACCTTC.

The chain joins TRBV2 to TRBJ1-2, with D possibly matching TRBD1 (6 bases). The V gene lost 2 bases and the J gene lost 7 bases, with 8 bases spanning the gap. Germline V gives CDR1 SNHLY, CDR2 FYNNEI. The CDR3 totals 12 residues. CDR3 in amino acids: CASSETGRGYTF. Written as DNA, the CDR3 is TGTGCCAGCAGTGAAACAGGGCGTGGCTACACCTTC.

The V call is TRBV5-1, the J call TRBJ1-6; 9 bases match TRBD1. The CDR3 is 15 amino acids. The trim removed 4 bases at V and 7 bases at J, leaving 6 bases unmatched. Germline V gives CDR1 SGHRS, CDR2 YFSETQ. CDR3 residues: CASSRTTGGNSPLHF. In nucleotides, the CDR3 is TGCGCCAGCAGCCGGACGACAGGGGGGAATTCACCCCTCCACTTT.

This chain joins TRBV13 and TRBJ1-2, with D tentatively TRBD1 (6 bases). Germline-derived CDR1 and CDR2 are PRHDT and FYEKMQ (reference sequence). CDR3 length: 17 residues. The ends were cut back, 0 bases at V and 4 bases at J, with 18 bases in the middle. The CDR3 coding sequence is TGTGCCAGCAGCTTAGGCCAGGGGAAGGTTGTGTCCTATGGCTACACCTTC. This codes for CASSLGQGKVVSYGYTF. Complete variable domain (other parts from reference TRBV13 and TRBJ1-2): AAGVIQSPRHLIKEKRETATLKCYPIPRHDTVYWYQQGPGQDPQFLISFYEKMQSDKGSIPDRFSAQQFSDYHSELNMSSLELGDSALYFCASSLGQGKVVSYGYTFGSGTRLTVV.

The V gene is TRBV19, the J gene TRBJ2-7; 8 nucleotides align to TRBD1. Per the germline V gene, CDR1 is LNHDA and CDR2 is SQIVND (reference sequence). V dropped 4 bases and J dropped 4; count of bases not matched to a gene: 9. The CDR3 has 15 amino acids. The CDR3 nucleotides read TGTGCCAGTAGTAATAGGGGGACAGGAGATTACGAGCAGTACTTC. Translating gives CASSNRGTGDYEQYF. Using reference TRBV19 and TRBJ2-7 for the parts outside the CDR3, the full variable domain is DGGITQSPKYLFRKEGQNVTLSCEQNLNHDAMYWYRQDPGQGLRLIYYSQIVNDFQKGDIAEGYSVSREKKESFPLTVTSAQKNPTAFYLCASSNRGTGDYEQYFGPGTRLTVT.

The V call is TRBV11-2, the J call TRBJ1-5; no definite D call. The CDR3 covers 13 residues. The V gene lost 5 bases and the J gene lost 5 bases, with 10 bases spanning the gap. CDR1 SGHAT and CDR2 FQNNGV come from the germline V gene. CDR3 amino acids: CASSPGLDQPQHF. DNA for the CDR3: TGTGCCAGCAGCCCAGGACTGGATCAGCCCCAGCATTTT.

A single count supports this clone. Written as DNA, the CDR3 is TGTGCCAGCAGCTCGGGCGGCGCTAGCGGGGGTCTGCAAGAGACCCAGTACTTC. Translating gives CASSSGGASGGLQETQYF. The chain is built from TRBV11-2 and TRBJ2-5; 10 bases match TRBD2. After removal of 4 bases from V and 2 bases from J, the junction contained 13 bases not matched to a gene. Germline assignment: CDR1 SGHAT and CDR2 FQNNGV. This CDR3 has 18 residues.

The rearrangement links TRBV7-3 to TRBJ1-2, with D unresolved. Germline CDR1 reads SGHTA; CDR2 reads FQGTGA. V lost 5 bases and J lost 5, with 12 bases in between. CDR3 size: 13 residues. CDR3 residues: CASSPSSGYGYTF. As DNA, the CDR3 is TGTGCCAGCAGCCCGAGTTCCGGGTATGGCTACACCTTC.

This clone was counted once. This chain connects TRBV12-5 to TRBJ1-1; the D gene is possibly TRBD1 (6 bases). The CDR3 length is 15 residues. The V gene lost 5 bases and the J gene lost 2 bases, with 15 bases spanning the gap. Germline-derived CDR1 and CDR2 are LGHNT and FRNRAP. CDR3 region: CASGHTTGPNTEAFF. The CDR3 DNA follows: TGTGCTAGTGGTCACACGACAGGTCCTAACACTGAAGCTTTCTTT.

The chain has TRBV6-5 and TRBJ1-5, with D possibly TRBD1 on 6 matching bases. CDR3 length equals 14 residues. Germline-derived CDR1 and CDR2 are MNHEY and SVGAGI. V was shortened by 6 bases and J by 2 bases, with 11 bases between the two germline ends. The CDR3 loop is CASSEGTRNQPQHF. Here the CDR3 DNA reads TGTGCCAGCAGCGAGGGGACACGCAATCAGCCCCAGCATTTT.

The rearrangement joins TRBV28 to TRBJ1-2; 10 nucleotides line up with TRBD1. The V and J ends lost 7 bases and 8 bases, in that order; junction bases with no gene match: 4. Germline CDR1 reads MDHEN; CDR2 reads SYDVKM. The CDR3 consists of 12 residues. CDR3 bases: TGTGCCAGCAAGGGACAGGGGAGCGGCTACACCTTC. It is translated as CASKGQGSGYTF.

This clone was recorded only once. The chain combines TRBV18 with TRBJ2-5; maybe TRBD1 (5 bases). Germline CDR1 reads KGHSH; CDR2 reads LQKENI. V shed 5 bases and J shed 4 bases, with 14 bases lying between them. CDR3 length equals 14 residues. The CDR3 is CASSSVAGRETQYF. For the CDR3, the DNA is TGTGCCAGCTCATCCGTCGCAGGGCGAGAGACCCAGTACTTC.

This chain uses TRBV19 with TRBJ1-1; 9 nucleotides match TRBD1. Germline CDR1 and CDR2: LNHDA and SQIVND (reference sequence). CDR3 length equals 16 residues. Unmatched junction bases numbered 5, after V lost 3 bases and J lost 0 bases. In nucleotides, the CDR3 is TGTGCCAGTAGTATCCCGGGACAGGGAATGAACACTGAAGCTTTCTTT. It codes for CASSIPGQGMNTEAFF.

The chain is built from TRBV25-1 and TRBJ1-1; maybe TRBD1 (5 bases). Germline V gene lookup returns CDR1 MGHDK and CDR2 SYGVNS. CDR3 length: 15 residues. V shed 7 bases and J shed 5 bases, with 20 bases lying between them. This chain's CDR3 is CASKSSTVLGTEAFF. The DNA for the CDR3 is TGTGCCAGCAAATCCTCGACAGTACTCGGGACTGAAGCTTTCTTT.

The chain is built from TRBV7-8 and TRBJ2-7, with D tentatively TRBD1 (5 bases). Germline-derived CDR1 and CDR2 are SGHVS and FQNEAQ. The CDR3 has 15 residues. V was cut by 3 bases and J by 6 bases, with 18 bases left in between. The CDR3 sequence is CASSFKTGPITEQYF. CDR3 bases: TGTGCCAGCAGCTTCAAAACAGGTCCAATAACCGAGCAGTACTTC.

The chain employs TRBV3-1 (or the pseudogene TRBV3-2) and TRBJ1-2, with 7 bases lining up with TRBD1. J lost 4 bases, V lost 1 base, and 6 bases had no gene match. There are 15 residues in the CDR3. Germline values: CDR1 LGHDT, CDR2 YNNKEL (reference sequence). The CDR3 sequence is CASSQAWGQLYGYTF. CDR3 in DNA: TGTGCCAGCAGCCAAGCATGGGGACAGCTCTATGGCTACACCTTC.

The chain combines TRBV5-6 with TRBJ1-3, with unresolved D. The CDR3 has 17 residues. Germline V gene lookup returns CDR1 SGHDT and CDR2 YYEEEE. V lost 0 bases and J 4 bases, leaving 17 bases between the germline ends. The CDR3 sequence is CASSLEQLSLSGNTIYF. As DNA, the CDR3 is TGTGCCAGCAGCTTGGAACAGCTTTCCCTTTCGGGAAACACCATATATTTT.

The chain uses TRBV7-9 and TRBJ2-7; D not certain. Germline V gives CDR1 SEHNR, CDR2 FQNEAQ (reference sequence). With 4 bases removed from V and 6 bases from J, the gap between germline ends came to 19 bases. This CDR3 has 15 residues. CDR3 DNA sequence: TGTGCCAGCAGCTCTGAGACGCTTCCCAGGCGCGAGCAGTACTTC. Protein: CASSSETLPRREQYF.

The V gene is TRBV18, the J gene TRBJ1-4, with 9 positions matching TRBD1. This CDR3 comprises 16 residues. The junction had 5 bases not matched to a gene; V was cut back by 1 base and J by 5 bases. In germline, CDR1 is KGHSH, CDR2 LQKENI. The CDR3 here is CASSPQGTGLNEKLFF. The CDR3 DNA follows: TGTGCCAGCTCACCACAAGGGACAGGGCTAAATGAAAAACTGTTTTTT.

The J gene is TRBJ2-1, the V gene TRBV7-3, with D possibly matching TRBD2 (5 bases). V was pared by 5 bases and J by 0 bases, with 11 bases between. The CDR3 is 15 amino acids. Per the germline V gene, CDR1 is SGHTA and CDR2 is FQGTGA. CDR3 coding DNA: TGTGCCAGCAGCGAGGACTTGAGCTCCTACAATGAGCAGTTCTTC. Translating gives CASSEDLSSYNEQFF.

The V call is TRBV4-1, the J call TRBJ2-7; no clear D gene. The CDR3 covers 17 residues. Germline V CDR1 and CDR2: MGHRA, YSYEKL. Trimming took 0 bases from V and 0 from J, leaving 15 bases between them. CDR3: CASSQEFVETTSYEQYF. DNA of the CDR3: TGCGCCAGCAGCCAAGAGTTTGTCGAAACAACCTCCTACGAGCAGTACTTC.

The V call is TRBV6-1, the J call TRBJ2-1; weak D call: TRBD1 (6 bases). The CDR3 runs to 15 residues. V lost 2 bases and J lost 0, with 8 bases in between. Germline CDR1 is MNHNS and CDR2 is SASEGT. Written as DNA, the CDR3 is TGTGCCAGCAGTGAATCAGGGGCCTCCTACAATGAGCAGTTCTTC. The encoded protein is CASSESGASYNEQFF.

This clone was found a few times. The chain links TRBV4-2 to TRBJ1-2, with a tentative D call TRBD1 (5 bases). The CDR3 is 15 amino acids. Trimming removed 0 bases at V and 8 bases at J, with 16 bases between. CDR1 and CDR2 (germline): LGHNA, YNFKEQ. The CDR3 protein is CASSQEGRPGVGYTF. The CDR3 region has the DNA TGTGCCAGCAGCCAAGAAGGGCGGCCGGGGGTGGGCTACACCTTC.